This TCR beta chain was recovered during a study of blood T cell repertoires in COVID-19. The CDR3 covers 14 residues. The ends were cut back, 1 base at V and 3 bases at J, with 7 bases in the middle. From germline, CDR1 is SGHDT and CDR2 YYEEEE. Generated by immunoSEQ multiplex PCR, the TCRdb table keeps only in-frame clones and is missing some. The sample yields approximately 210,000 clones, 70% to 90% seen once. The chain employs TRBV5-6 and TRBJ2-2; maybe TRBD2 (5 bases). The receptor was isolated from a man aged 35-49 years with acute or convalescent COVID-19. Material: peripheral blood. In DNA, the CDR3 is TGTGCCAGCAGCTTGAGCGGTTACACCGGGGAGCTGTTTTTT. Its translation: CASSLSGYTGELFF.